This T cell receptor beta chain was captured in a study of technical replicates of blood from a few donors. Sequencing used immunoSEQ multiplex PCR; TCRdb keeps in-frame clones, though not all of them. This sample has about 73,000 clones, with just over 90% found just once. V lost 6 bases to trimming and J lost 7 bases; unmatched junction nucleotides: 2. The CDR3 is 14 amino acids. Germline V gives CDR1 MNHEY, CDR2 SVGAGI. The sequenced material came from T cells isolated from PBMCs. The sequence derives from a human donor in good health. The rearrangement joins TRBV6-5 to TRBJ2-1; TRBD2 aligns across 14 bases. The DNA of the CDR3 is TGTGCCAGCAGCGGGACTAGCGGGGGAAATGAGCAGTTCTTC. Amino acid sequence: CASSGTSGGNEQFF.